The 8 T cell receptor beta chains given below trace back to one sample, sequenced in a study of blood T cell repertoires in COVID-19. Libraries were prepared by immunoSEQ multiplex PCR; TCRdb keeps only in-frame clonotypes and omits some of them. This sample yields hundreds of thousands of clones, of which roughly 85% are seen a single time; more than 3% belongs to the top ten. Sequenced sample: peripheral blood. The receptors here all came from a woman younger than 35 with acute or convalescent COVID-19.

This chain uses TRBV7-9 with TRBJ2-2; perhaps TRBD2 as D (6 bases). The CDR3 runs to 13 residues. Per the germline V gene, CDR1 is SEHNR and CDR2 is FQNEAQ (reference sequence). Between the trimmed V and J ends, which lost 5 bases and 7 bases, there was a span of 11 bases. CDR3 sequence reads: CASSPRGIGELFF. The CDR3 DNA is TGTGCCAGCAGCCCCCGGGGGATCGGGGAGCTGTTTTTT.

J is TRBJ1-6 and V is TRBV27, with 10 nucleotides matching TRBD1. The CDR3 has 16 amino acids. CDR1 is MNHEY, CDR2 SMNVEV, per germline (reference sequence). V shed 7 bases, J shed 12 bases, and the junction held 15 bases outside the gene matches. CDR3 protein: CASNTRGDRGSGPLHF. The DNA of the CDR3 is TGTGCCAGCAACACCCGTGGGGACAGGGGATCTGGACCCCTCCACTTT.

The count of this clone is one. This chain links TRBV19 with TRBJ1-1; tentatively, D is TRBD1 (5 bases). Germline CDR1 reads LNHDA; CDR2 reads SQIVND (reference sequence). This CDR3 is 15 amino acids long. Trimming cost V 6 bases and J 2 bases, with 16 bases left between them. This CDR3 is CASSLRQLFNTEAFF. The CDR3 DNA reads as TGTGCCAGTAGCCTACGACAGCTGTTTAACACTGAAGCTTTCTTT.

In this sample, this clone turned up a few times. V and J are TRBV2 and TRBJ2-7, with TRBD1 matching over 7 bases. CDR3 size: 13 residues. Trimming at V came to 5 bases and at J to 6 bases, leaving 7 bases not matched to a gene. The germline V gene encodes CDR1 SNHLY and CDR2 FYNNEI. The CDR3 sequence is CASSLGQTGEQYF. In DNA, the CDR3 is TGTGCCAGCAGTCTGGGACAGACTGGCGAGCAGTACTTC.

This clone appeared once. The rearrangement joins TRBV11-2 to TRBJ1-2; D is unresolved. V was trimmed by 8 bases and J by 2 bases, leaving 15 bases between them. The germline V gene encodes CDR1 SGHAT and CDR2 FQNNGV. CDR3 length equals 14 residues. This CDR3 reads CASRGGRLNYGYTF. Written as DNA, the CDR3 is TGTGCCAGCCGGGGTGGCAGACTGAACTATGGCTACACCTTC. Complete variable domain (other parts from reference TRBV11-2 and TRBJ1-2): EAGVAQSPRYKIIEKRQSVAFWCNPISGHATLYWYQQILGQGPKLLIQFQNNGVVDDSQLPKDRFSAERLKGVDSTLKIQPAKLEDSAVYLCASRGGRLNYGYTFGSGTRLTVV.

This rearrangement joins TRBV6-5 to TRBJ2-5; tentative D call: TRBD2 (6 bases). The CDR3 is made up of 13 amino acids. Germline CDR1 MNHEY, CDR2 SVGAGI. The V end was cut by 6 bases, the J end by 3 bases, with 11 bases between. The CDR3 region is CASRGTQKETQYF. The CDR3 nucleotides read TGTGCCAGCAGGGGGACTCAGAAAGAGACCCAGTACTTC.

The V gene is TRBV7-2, the J gene TRBJ2-1; D might be TRBD1 (6 bases). The CDR3 is made up of 16 amino acids. Per germline, CDR1 SGHTA and CDR2 FQGNSA. V lost 5 bases and J lost 4, with 18 bases in between. The CDR3 loop reads CASSPVTGRTYNEQFF. CDR3 nucleotides: TGTGCCAGCAGCCCGGTGACAGGACGGACATACAATGAGCAGTTCTTC.

The chain combines TRBV30 with TRBJ1-6, with no clear D. CDR3 length: 15 amino acids. V was shortened by 0 bases and J by 9 bases, with 15 bases between the two germline ends. Germline V lookup: CDR1 GTSNPN, CDR2 SVGIG (reference sequence). CDR3 loop: CAWSVLGTEGSPLHF. The CDR3 DNA follows: TGTGCCTGGAGTGTACTTGGTACCGAGGGTTCACCCCTCCACTTT. The whole variable domain, remainder taken from reference TRBV30 and TRBJ1-6, is SQTIHQWPATLVQPVGSPLSLECTVEGTSNPNLYWYRQAAGRGLQLLFYSVGIGQISSEVPQNLSASRPQDRQFILSSKKLLLSDSGFYLCAWSVLGTEGSPLHFGNGTRLTVT.